This T cell receptor (beta chain) was sequenced during a study of cytomegalovirus exposure and HLA in healthy donors. PCR used 60 Vbeta primers and 13 Jbeta primers. Some clones are missing from TCRdb's copy, which holds only in-frame ones; the method was immunoSEQ multiplex PCR. The sample has roughly 120,000 clones, around 67% seen once. J gave up 6 bases and V 3 bases, and 8 bases lay outside the gene matches. The CDR3 runs to 14 residues. CDR1 and CDR2 (germline): SGHRS, YFSETQ. This sequence was found in a man between 60 and 75 years old in good health and CMV-seropositive. V gene TRBV5-1 combines with J gene TRBJ2-7, with 8 nucleotides matching TRBD2. Material: PBMCs. Here the CDR3 reads CASSWAGLAGEQYF. The CDR3 DNA reads as TGCGCCAGCAGCTGGGCCGGGCTAGCGGGCGAGCAGTACTTC.